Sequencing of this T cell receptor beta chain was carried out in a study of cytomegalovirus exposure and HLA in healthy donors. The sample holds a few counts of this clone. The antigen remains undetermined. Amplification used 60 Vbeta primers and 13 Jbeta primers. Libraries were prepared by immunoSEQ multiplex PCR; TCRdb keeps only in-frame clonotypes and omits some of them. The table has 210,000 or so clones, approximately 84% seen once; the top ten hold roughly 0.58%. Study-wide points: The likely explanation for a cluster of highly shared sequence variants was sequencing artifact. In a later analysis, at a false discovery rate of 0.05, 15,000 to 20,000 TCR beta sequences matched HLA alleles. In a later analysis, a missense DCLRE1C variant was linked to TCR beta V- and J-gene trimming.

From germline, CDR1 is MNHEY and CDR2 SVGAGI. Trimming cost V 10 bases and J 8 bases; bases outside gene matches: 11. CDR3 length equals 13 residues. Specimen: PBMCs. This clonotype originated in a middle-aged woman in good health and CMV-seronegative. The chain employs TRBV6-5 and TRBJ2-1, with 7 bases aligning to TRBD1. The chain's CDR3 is CATYQTDRDEQFF. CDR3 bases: TGTGCCACCTACCAGACCGACAGGGATGAGCAGTTCTTC.